The sequence of this TCR beta chain was determined in a study of CXCR3-negative and CXCR3-positive naive CD8 T cells. This CDR3 is built from 16 residues. Germline V lookup: CDR1 MGHRA, CDR2 YSYEKL. Worth noting for this clonotype: Its cognate antigen is unknown.

Study results and limitations: From TRB CDR3 properties, TCR strength was inferred; surface CD5 did not differ between naive subsets. More hydrophobic TRB CDR3s were found in CXCR3-positive naive cells than in CXCR3-negative naive cells.

UMI labels and 5' RACE were used to prepare the TRB cDNA libraries. TCRdb reprocessed the 5' RACE reads and keeps a single row for each CDR3 protein, giving no DNA. The sample holds 150,000 or so distinct CDR3 sequences. CD45RO-CCR7+CD27+CD95- cells counted as naive CD8+ T cells. The specimen was naive CXCR3- CD8+ T cells from blood. Subset meaning: CD45RO-CCR7+CD27+CD95- naive CD8+ T cells lacking CXCR3 (TNR3-). This chain connects TRBV4-1 to TRBJ2-7; TCRdb reports TRBD1, a call that lacks DNA to check it against. This TCR was recovered from a human donor in good health. Some clones in this sample may be carry-over from other donors' samples. This chain's CDR3 is CASSQGTGGQHYEQYF.